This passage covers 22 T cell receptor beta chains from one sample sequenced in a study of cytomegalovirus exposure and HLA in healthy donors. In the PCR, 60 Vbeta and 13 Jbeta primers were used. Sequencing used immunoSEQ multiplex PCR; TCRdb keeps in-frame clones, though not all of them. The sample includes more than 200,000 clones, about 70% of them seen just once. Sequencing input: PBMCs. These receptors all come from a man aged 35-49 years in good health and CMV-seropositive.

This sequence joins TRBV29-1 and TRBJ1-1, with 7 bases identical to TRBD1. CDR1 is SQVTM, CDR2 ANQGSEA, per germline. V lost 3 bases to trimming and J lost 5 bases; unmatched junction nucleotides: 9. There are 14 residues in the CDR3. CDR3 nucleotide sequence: TGCAGCGTTGACTTCCGGGACAGCCCAACTGAAGCTTTCTTT. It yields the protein CSVDFRDSPTEAFF.

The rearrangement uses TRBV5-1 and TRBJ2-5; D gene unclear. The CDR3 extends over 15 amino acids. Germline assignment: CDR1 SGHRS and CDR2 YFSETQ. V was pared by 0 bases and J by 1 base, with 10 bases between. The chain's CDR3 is CASSLERPPQETQYF. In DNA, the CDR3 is TGCGCCAGCAGCTTGGAGAGGCCCCCCCAAGAGACCCAGTACTTC. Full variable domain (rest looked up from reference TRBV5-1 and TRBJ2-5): KAGVTQTPRYLIKTRGQQVTLSCSPISGHRSVSWYQQTPGQGLQFLFEYFSETQRNKGNFPGRFSGRQFSNSRSEMNVSTLELGDSALYLCASSLERPPQETQYFGPGTRLLVL.

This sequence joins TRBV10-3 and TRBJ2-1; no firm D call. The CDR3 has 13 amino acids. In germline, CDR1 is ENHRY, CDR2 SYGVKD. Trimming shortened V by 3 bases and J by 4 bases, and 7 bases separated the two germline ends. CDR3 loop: CAISDLRYNEQFF. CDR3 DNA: TGTGCCATCAGTGATCTTCGGTACAATGAGCAGTTCTTC.

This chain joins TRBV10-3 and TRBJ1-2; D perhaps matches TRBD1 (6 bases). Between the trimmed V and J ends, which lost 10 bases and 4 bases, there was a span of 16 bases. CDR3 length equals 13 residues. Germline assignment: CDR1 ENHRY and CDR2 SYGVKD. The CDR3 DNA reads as TGTGCCACCATACCGGACAGTTTCTATGGCTACACCTTC. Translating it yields CATIPDSFYGYTF.

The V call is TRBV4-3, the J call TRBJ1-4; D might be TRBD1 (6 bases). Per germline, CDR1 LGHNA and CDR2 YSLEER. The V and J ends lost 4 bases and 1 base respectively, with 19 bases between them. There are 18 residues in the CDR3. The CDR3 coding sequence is TGCGCCAGCAGCCGGGCCCCCGGTCAACAGGGAACTAATGAAAAACTGTTTTTT. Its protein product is CASSRAPGQQGTNEKLFF.

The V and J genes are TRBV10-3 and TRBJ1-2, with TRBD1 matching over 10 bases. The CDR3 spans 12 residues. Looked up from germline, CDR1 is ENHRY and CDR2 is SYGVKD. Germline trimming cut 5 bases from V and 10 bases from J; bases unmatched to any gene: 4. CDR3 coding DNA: TGTGCCATCAGTCCGGGACAGGGGTACTACACCTTC. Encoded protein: CAISPGQGYYTF.

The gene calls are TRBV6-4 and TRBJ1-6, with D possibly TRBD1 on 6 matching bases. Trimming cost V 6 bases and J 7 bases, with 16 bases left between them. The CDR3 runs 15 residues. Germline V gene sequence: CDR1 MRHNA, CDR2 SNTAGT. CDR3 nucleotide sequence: TGTGCCAGCAGCCCGACAGGTAGCGGGAATTCACCCCTCCACTTT. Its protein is CASSPTGSGNSPLHF.

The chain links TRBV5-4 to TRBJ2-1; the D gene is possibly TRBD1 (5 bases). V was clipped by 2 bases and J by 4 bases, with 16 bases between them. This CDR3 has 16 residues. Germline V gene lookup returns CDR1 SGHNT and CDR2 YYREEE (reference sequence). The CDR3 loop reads CASSLKGSRAYNEQFF. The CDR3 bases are TGTGCCAGCAGCTTAAAGGGGTCTAGAGCTTACAATGAGCAGTTCTTC.

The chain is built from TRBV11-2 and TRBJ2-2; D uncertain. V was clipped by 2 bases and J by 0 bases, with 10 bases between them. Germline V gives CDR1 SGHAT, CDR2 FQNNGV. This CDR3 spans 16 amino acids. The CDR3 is CASSLFEGANTGELFF. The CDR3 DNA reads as TGTGCCAGCAGCTTATTCGAAGGAGCGAACACCGGGGAGCTGTTTTTT. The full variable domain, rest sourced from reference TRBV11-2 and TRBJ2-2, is EAGVAQSPRYKIIEKRQSVAFWCNPISGHATLYWYQQILGQGPKLLIQFQNNGVVDDSQLPKDRFSAERLKGVDSTLKIQPAKLEDSAVYLCASSLFEGANTGELFFGEGSRLTVL.

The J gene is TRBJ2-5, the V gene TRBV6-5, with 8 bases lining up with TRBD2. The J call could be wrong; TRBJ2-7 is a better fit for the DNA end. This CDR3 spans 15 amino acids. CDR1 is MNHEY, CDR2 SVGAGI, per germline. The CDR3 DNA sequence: TGTGCCAGCAGCCTCACCGGGGGGGGGACCTACGAGCAGTACTTC. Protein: CASSLTGGGTYEQYF.

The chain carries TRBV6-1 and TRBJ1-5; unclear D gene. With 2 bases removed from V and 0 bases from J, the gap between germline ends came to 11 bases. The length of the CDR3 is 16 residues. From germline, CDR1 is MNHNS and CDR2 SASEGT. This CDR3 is CASSEIKNYSNQPQHF. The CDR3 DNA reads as TGTGCCAGCAGTGAAATTAAGAACTATAGCAATCAGCCCCAGCATTTT.

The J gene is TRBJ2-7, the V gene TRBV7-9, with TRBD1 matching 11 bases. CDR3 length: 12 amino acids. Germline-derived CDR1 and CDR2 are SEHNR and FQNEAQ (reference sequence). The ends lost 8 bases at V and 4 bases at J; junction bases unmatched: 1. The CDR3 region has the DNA TGTGCCAGCGGGACAGGGGGGTACGAGCAGTACTTC. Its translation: CASGTGGYEQYF.

The CDR3 DNA reads as TGTGCCAGTAGTAGGACTAGCGGGGGCGCGAGGGAGACCCAGTACTTC. It is translated as CASSRTSGGARETQYF. This rearrangement joins TRBV19 to TRBJ2-5, with 13 positions matching TRBD2. Losses at the gene ends were 4 bases for V and 5 bases for J; bases not matched to a gene: 7. The CDR3 extends over 16 amino acids. Looked up from germline, CDR1 is LNHDA and CDR2 is SQIVND (reference sequence).

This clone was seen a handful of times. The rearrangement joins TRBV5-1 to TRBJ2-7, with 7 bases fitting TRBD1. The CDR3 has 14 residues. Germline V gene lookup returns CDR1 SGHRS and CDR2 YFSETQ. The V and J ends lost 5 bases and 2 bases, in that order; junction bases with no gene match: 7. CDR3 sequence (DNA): TGCGCCAGCAGTTCAACCCAGGGGGCCTACGAGCAGTACTTC. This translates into CASSSTQGAYEQYF.

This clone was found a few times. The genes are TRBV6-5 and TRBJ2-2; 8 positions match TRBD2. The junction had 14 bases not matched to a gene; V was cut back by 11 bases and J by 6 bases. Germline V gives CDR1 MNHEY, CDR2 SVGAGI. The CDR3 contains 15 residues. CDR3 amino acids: CASRGGGLASGELFF. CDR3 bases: TGTGCCTCGCGAGGGGGAGGACTAGCCTCCGGGGAGCTGTTTTTT.

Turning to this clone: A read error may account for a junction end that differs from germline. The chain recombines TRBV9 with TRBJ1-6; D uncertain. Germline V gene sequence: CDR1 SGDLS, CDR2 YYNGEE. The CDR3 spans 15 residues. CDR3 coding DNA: TGTGCCAGCACCCTTCATTGGGCAGCAAATTTACCCCTCCACTTT. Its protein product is CASTLHWAANLPLHF.

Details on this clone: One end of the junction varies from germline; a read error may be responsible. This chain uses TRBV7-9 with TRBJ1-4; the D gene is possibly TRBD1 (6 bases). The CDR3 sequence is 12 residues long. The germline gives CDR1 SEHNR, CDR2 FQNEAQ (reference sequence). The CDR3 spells CSSSYPEGELFF. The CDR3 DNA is TGTTCCAGCAGCTATCCCGAGGGGGAACTGTTTTTT.

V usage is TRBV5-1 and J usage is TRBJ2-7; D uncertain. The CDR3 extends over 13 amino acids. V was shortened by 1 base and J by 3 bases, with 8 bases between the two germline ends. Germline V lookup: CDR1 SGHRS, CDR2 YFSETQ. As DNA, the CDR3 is TGCGCCAGCAGCTTGACCAGTAACTACGAGCAGTACTTC. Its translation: CASSLTSNYEQYF.

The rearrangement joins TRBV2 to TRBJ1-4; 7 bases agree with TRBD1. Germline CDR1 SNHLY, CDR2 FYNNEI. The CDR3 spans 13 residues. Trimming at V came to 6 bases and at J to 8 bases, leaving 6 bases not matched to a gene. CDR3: CASRQGPAEKLFF. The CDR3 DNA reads TGTGCCAGCAGACAGGGGCCAGCGGAAAAACTGTTTTTT.

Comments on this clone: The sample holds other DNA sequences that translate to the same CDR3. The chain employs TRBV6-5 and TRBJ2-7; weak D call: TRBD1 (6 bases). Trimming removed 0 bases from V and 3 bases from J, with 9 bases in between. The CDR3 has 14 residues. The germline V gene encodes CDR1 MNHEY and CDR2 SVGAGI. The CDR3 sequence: CASSYSRGSYEQYF. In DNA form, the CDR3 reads TGTGCCAGCAGTTACTCGAGGGGGAGCTACGAGCAGTACTTC.

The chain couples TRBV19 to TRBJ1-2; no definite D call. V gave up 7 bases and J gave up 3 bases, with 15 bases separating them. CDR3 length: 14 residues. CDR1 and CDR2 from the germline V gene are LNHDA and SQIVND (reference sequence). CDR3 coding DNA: TGTGCCAGTACCCCCGTAGCCGTCGACTATGGCTACACCTTC. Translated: CASTPVAVDYGYTF.

The CDR3 DNA is TGTGCCAGCAGCTTAGCGCACAGGACATTGGGAGGGCACGAGACCCAGTACTTC. Its protein product is CASSLAHRTLGGHETQYF. V is TRBV7-2 and J is TRBJ2-5, with 7 bases fitting TRBD2. CDR1 is SGHTA and CDR2 is FQGNSA in the germline V gene. V trimming: 0 bases; J trimming: 5 bases; junction bases outside the gene matches: 15. This CDR3 comprises 18 residues.